This T cell receptor (beta chain) came from a study of blood T cell repertoires in COVID-19. The study recruited people aged about 18 to 95 years across approximately 24 US areas. Recovered participants had two consecutive negative NP/OP PCR tests, healthcare professional clearance, or symptom resolution. TCRdb's copy holds only in-frame clones and misses some; the assay was immunoSEQ multiplex PCR. The sample records about 200,000 clones, 89% being singletons. The sequence came from a woman aged 18 to 35 who had recovered from COVID-19. The specimen sequenced was PBMCs or T cells enriched from blood (not recorded which).

Here the CDR3 reads CAISAVEVVSSGNTIYF. CDR3 coding DNA: TGTGCCATCAGTGCGGTCGAGGTTGTCTCCTCTGGAAACACCATATATTTT. This chain uses TRBV10-3 with TRBJ1-3; no reliable D call. Germline V gene lookup returns CDR1 ENHRY and CDR2 SYGVKD. The CDR3 covers 17 residues. Between the trimmed V and J ends, which lost 4 bases and 0 bases, there was a span of 16 bases.